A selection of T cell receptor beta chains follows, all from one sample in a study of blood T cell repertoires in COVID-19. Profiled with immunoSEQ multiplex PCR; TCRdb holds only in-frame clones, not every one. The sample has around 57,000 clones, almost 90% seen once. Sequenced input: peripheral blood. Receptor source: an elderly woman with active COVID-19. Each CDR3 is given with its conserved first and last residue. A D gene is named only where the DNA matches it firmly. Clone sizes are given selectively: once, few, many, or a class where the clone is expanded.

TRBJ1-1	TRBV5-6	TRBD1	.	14	TGTGCCAGCAGCTTGGGACAGGGTGGTACTGAAGCTTTCTTT	CASSLGQGGTEAFF
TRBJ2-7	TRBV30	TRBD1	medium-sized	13	TGTGCCTGGTCCGGGACAGACTCCTACGAGCAGTACTTC	CAWSGTDSYEQYF
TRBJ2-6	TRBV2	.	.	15	TGTGCCAGCAGTGAGAGTACGCCTGGGGCCAACGTCCTGACTTTC	CASSESTPGANVLTF
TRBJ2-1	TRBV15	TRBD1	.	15	TGTGCCACCAGCAGCGGACAGGGCGGTCGGAATGAGCAGTTCTTC	CATSSGQGGRNEQFF
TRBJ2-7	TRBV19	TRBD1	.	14	TGTGCCAGTAGTTTAACAGGGGACCTCTACGAGCAGTACTTC	CASSLTGDLYEQYF
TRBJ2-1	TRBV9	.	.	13	TGTGCCAGCGCCAGGGGGGACTACAATGAGCAGTTCTTC	CASARGDYNEQFF
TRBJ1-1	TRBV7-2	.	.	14	TGTGCCAGCAGCTTAAGGGCAGGGAGGACTGAAGCTTTCTTT	CASSLRAGRTEAFF
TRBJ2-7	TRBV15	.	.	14	TGTGCCACCAGCAGAAGGCAGGGAATCGACGAGCAGTACTTC	CATSRRQGIDEQYF
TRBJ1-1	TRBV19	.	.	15	TGTGCCAGTAGTTCCGCGGGGGTGGCGAACACTGAAGCTTTCTTT	CASSSAGVANTEAFF
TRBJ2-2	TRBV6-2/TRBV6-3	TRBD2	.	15	TGTGCCAGCAGTTACCAGGAGGCTAGCGGGGACCGGTTGTTTTTT	CASSYQEASGDRLFF
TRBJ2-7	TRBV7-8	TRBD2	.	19	TGTGCCAGCAGCCCTCCCGGGTTCCTAGCGGGGGGGCCGGCCTACGAGCAGTACTTC	CASSPPGFLAGGPAYEQYF
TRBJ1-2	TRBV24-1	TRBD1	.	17	TGTGCCACCAGTGATTGGGGGGGACAGGGGGGCCTCGGTGGCTACACCTTC	CATSDWGGQGGLGGYTF
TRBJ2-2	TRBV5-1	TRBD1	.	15	TGCGCCAGCAGTTCGGACAGGGCTGGCACCGGGGAGCTGTTTTTT	CASSSDRAGTGELFF
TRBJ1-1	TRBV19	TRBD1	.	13	TGTGCCAGTAGTCCGGGACAGTTGGGGGAAGCTTTCTTT	CASSPGQLGEAFF
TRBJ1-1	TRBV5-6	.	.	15	TGTGCCAGCAGCTTAATCAAAGCAGGCAACACTGAAGCTTTCTTT	CASSLIKAGNTEAFF
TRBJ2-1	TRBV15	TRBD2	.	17	TGTGCCACCAGCGGGGGACTAGCGGGGGTGGGTTACAATGAGCAGTTCTTC	CATSGGLAGVGYNEQFF
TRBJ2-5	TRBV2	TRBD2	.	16	TGTGCCAGCAGTGAAACTAGCGGGGGGCCGTGGGAGACCCAGTACTTC	CASSETSGGPWETQYF
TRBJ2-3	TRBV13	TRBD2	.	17	TGTGCCAGCAGCTCGCCCCCTCTAGCGGGGGGACGTGATACGCAGTATTTT	CASSSPPLAGGRDTQYF
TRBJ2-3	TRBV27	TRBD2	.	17	TGTGCCAGCAGTTCCACATCCAGCGGGGGGGGCACAGATACGCAGTATTTT	CASSSTSSGGGTDTQYF
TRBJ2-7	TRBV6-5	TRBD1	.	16	TGTGCCAGCAGTTACCTCGGACAGGGAAGATCCTACGAGCAGTACTTC	CASSYLGQGRSYEQYF
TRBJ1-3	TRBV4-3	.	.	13	TGCGCCAGCAGCCAAGCACTGGGAAACACCATATATTTT	CASSQALGNTIYF
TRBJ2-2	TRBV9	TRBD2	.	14	TGTGCCAGCAGAGCGGGGGGTAACACCGGGGAGCTGTTTTTT	CASRAGGNTGELFF
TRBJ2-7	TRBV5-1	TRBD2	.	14	TGCGCCAGCAGCTGGAGGATAGCGGGGCGAGAGCAGTACTTC	CASSWRIAGREQYF
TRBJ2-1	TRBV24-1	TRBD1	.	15	TGTGCCACCAGTGATTCCGGGACAGGGATCAATGAGCAGTTCTTC	CATSDSGTGINEQFF
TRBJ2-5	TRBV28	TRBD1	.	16	TGTGCCAGCAGTCCCCGGACAGGGCGCCTCCAAGAGACCCAGTACTTC	CASSPRTGRLQETQYF
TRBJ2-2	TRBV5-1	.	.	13	TGCGCCAGCAGCTCAACAGGTTTCGGGGAGCTGTTTTTT	CASSSTGFGELFF
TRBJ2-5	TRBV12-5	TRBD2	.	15	TGTGCTAGTGGTTTGGATCTAGCGGGGGGGTTGACCCAGTACTTC	CASGLDLAGGLTQYF
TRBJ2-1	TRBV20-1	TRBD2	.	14	TGCAGTGCTAGTCTGGCGGGGGGTTACAATGAGCAGTTCTTC	CSASLAGGYNEQFF
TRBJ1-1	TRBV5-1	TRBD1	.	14	TGCGCCAGCAGCACCGGGACAGTGAACACTGAAGCTTTCTTT	CASSTGTVNTEAFF
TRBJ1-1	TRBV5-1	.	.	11	TGCGCCAGCAGCTCCGACACTGAAGCTTTCTTT	CASSSDTEAFF
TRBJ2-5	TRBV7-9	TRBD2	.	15	TGTGCCAGCAGCTTAGGGACTAGGGGACAAGAGACCCAGTACTTC	CASSLGTRGQETQYF
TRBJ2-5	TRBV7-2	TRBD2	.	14	TGTGCCAGCAGCGGAGGACTAGCGGAAGAGACCCAGTACTTC	CASSGGLAEETQYF
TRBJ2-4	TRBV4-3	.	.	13	TGCGCCAGCAGCCAAGATACCAAAAACATTCAGTACTTC	CASSQDTKNIQYF